The 8 T cell receptor beta chains in this list originate from one sample, sequenced in a study of shared clonotypes between healthy human individuals. Assay: immunoSEQ multiplex PCR; the TCRdb copy retains only in-frame clones and omits some. Of roughly 1.4 million clones in the sample, about 98.5% were seen once. The material sequenced was naive CD4+ T cells sorted from blood. As to subset: CD45RA+ positively selected. The receptors here all came from a man aged 30-40 years in good health.

The chain couples TRBV7-8 to TRBJ2-1; no reliable D call. V lost 5 bases to trimming and J lost 4 bases, with 9 bases between them. There are 13 residues in the CDR3. The germline gives CDR1 SGHVS, CDR2 FQNEAQ. The DNA of the CDR3 is TGTGCCAGCAGCAACCGGATATACAATGAGCAGTTCTTC. Protein: CASSNRIYNEQFF.

The chain employs TRBV27 and TRBJ2-7; maybe TRBD2 (6 bases). V lost 3 bases, J lost 0 bases, and 15 bases lay in between. This CDR3 has 16 residues. CDR1 MNHEY and CDR2 SMNVEV come from the germline V gene (reference sequence). This chain's CDR3 is CASSFDSGGASYEQYF. In DNA, the CDR3 is TGTGCCAGCAGTTTCGACTCGGGCGGGGCCTCCTACGAGCAGTACTTC.

This chain uses TRBV30 with TRBJ2-1, with D unclear. Germline V gene lookup returns CDR1 GTSNPN and CDR2 SVGIG (reference sequence). CDR3 length: 15 residues. V was cut by 4 bases and J by 2 bases, with 15 bases left in between. This CDR3 is CAWNPPPGTYNEQFF. For the CDR3, the DNA is TGTGCCTGGAATCCCCCCCCAGGCACCTACAATGAGCAGTTCTTC.

This sequence joins TRBV5-6 and TRBJ1-1; no clear D. Trimming stripped 5 bases from V and 11 bases from J, with 25 bases between. This CDR3 has 15 residues. In germline, CDR1 is SGHDT, CDR2 YYEEEE. The CDR3 reads CASRPIGVGFRDAFF. As DNA, the CDR3 is TGTGCCAGCAGACCTATCGGGGTGGGCTTTCGAGATGCTTTCTTT. Full variable domain (outside the CDR3, taken from reference TRBV5-6 and TRBJ1-1): DAGVTQSPTHLIKTRGQQVTLRCSPKSGHDTVSWYQQALGQGPQFIFQYYEEEERQRGNFPDRFSGHQFPNYSSELNVNALLLGDSALYLCASRPIGVGFRDAFFGQGTRLTVV.

The gene calls are TRBV18 and TRBJ2-3; D ambiguous. The germline V gene has CDR1 KGHSH and CDR2 LQKENI. V was pared by 0 bases and J by 4 bases, with 8 bases between. The CDR3 has 14 residues. CDR3 nucleotides: TGTGCCAGCTCACCACCGGGGTTTTCAGATACGCAGTATTTT. As protein: CASSPPGFSDTQYF.

This chain links TRBV7-2 with TRBJ1-1; TRBD1 aligns across 7 bases. CDR3 length equals 16 residues. CDR1 and CDR2 from the germline V gene are SGHTA and FQGNSA. J lost 3 bases, V lost 1 base, and 8 bases had no gene match. The DNA for the CDR3 is TGTGCCAGCAGCTTAGGGATCCGACAGGGTCACACTGAAGCTTTCTTT. This codes for CASSLGIRQGHTEAFF.

The rearrangement joins TRBV28 to TRBJ2-7; 8 bases are shared with TRBD1. With 4 bases clipped from V and 3 bases from J, the junction kept 8 bases outside the gene matches. The CDR3 length is 15 residues. Germline-derived CDR1 and CDR2 are MDHEN and SYDVKM. The DNA for the CDR3 is TGTGCCAGCAGTTCGCCGGGACAGGTGGACTACGAGCAGTACTTC. Its protein is CASSSPGQVDYEQYF.

The chain links TRBV2 to TRBJ2-7; 7 bases fit TRBD1. V gave up 0 bases and J gave up 2 bases; unmatched junction bases: 7. In germline, CDR1 is SNHLY, CDR2 FYNNEI. This CDR3 has 16 residues. The CDR3 region is CASSEAHRGSPYEQYF. In nucleotides, the CDR3 is TGTGCCAGCAGTGAAGCCCACAGGGGATCCCCCTACGAGCAGTACTTC.